This T cell receptor beta chain was recovered during a study of cytomegalovirus exposure and HLA in healthy donors. Trimming removed 0 bases from V and 0 bases from J; junction bases left unmatched: 7. The CDR3 is made up of 17 amino acids. Germline CDR1 is SGHNT and CDR2 is YYREEE (reference sequence). Method: immunoSEQ multiplex PCR; TCRdb's copy keeps in-frame clones and lacks some. The table records 150,000 or so clones, approximately 81% of them present only once. The chain links TRBV5-4 to TRBJ1-1; 8 positions match TRBD1. Sequenced material: PBMCs. The TCR sequence derives from a man younger than 40 in good health and CMV-seropositive. CDR3 in DNA: TGTGCCAGCAGCTTGGGACTCAGACAGGGGTTGAACACTGAAGCTTTCTTT. It codes for CASSLGLRQGLNTEAFF.